This TCR beta chain was obtained from a study of naive and memory T cell subsets. Study-wide results and limits: A few larger clonotypes appeared in naive repertoires, especially CD8, possibly memory cells re-expressing CD45RA.

J was trimmed by 7 bases and V by 5 bases; bases with no gene match: 6. The CDR3 loop spans 14 amino acids. Germline CDR1 and CDR2: LGHDT and YNNKEL (reference sequence). In its sample, this clonotype was seen a few times. No antigen is known for it. Two oligonucleotides, mixed equimolar, formed the beta constant-region primer covering TRBC1 and TRBC2. The ligated cDNA underwent four PCR rounds using SP2 and nested alpha and beta constant-region primers. TCRdb reanalysed the UMI-ligation and nested PCR reads using MiXCR and keeps one entry per CDR3 protein. Of 150,000 or so distinct CDR3 sequences detected, 20% to 25% appear once; the ten largest clones hold less than 0.13%.

The source is a human donor in good health. The sample taken for sequencing was naive CD4+ T cells from blood. The chain uses TRBV3-1 and TRBJ2-7, with 12 bases fitting TRBD2. This CDR3 is CASSASGRAGEQYF. CDR3 DNA: TGTGCCAGCAGCGCTAGCGGGAGGGCCGGAGAGCAGTACTTC.